A selection of T cell receptor beta chains follows, all from one sample in a study of blood T cells in healthy people across ages. TCRdb reanalysed the 5' RACE reads using MiXCR and keeps one entry per CDR3 protein. The sample lists about 970,000 distinct CDR3 sequences, around 54% occurring once. Material for sequencing was blood. These receptors came from a woman aged 55-69 years in good health. The CDR3 runs from the conserved cysteine through the conserved F or W. The D gene is left open where the match is weak. Clone size, where shown, is once, few, many, or a class for clones that have expanded.

TGTGCCAGCAGTTTTTCCTGGGCTCCTGGCTACACCTTC | CASSFSWAPGYTF | . | TRBJ1-2 | . | 13 | TRBV12-3/TRBV12-4
TGTGCCAGCAGTGAAGCGCATACCTTCCGGGGTACTGAAGCTTTCTTT | CASSEAHTFRGTEAFF | . | TRBJ1-1 | . | 16 | TRBV6-1
TGTGCCAGCAGCGTAGACCCAGGGTACGAGCAGTACTTC | CASSVDPGYEQYF | . | TRBJ2-7 | . | 13 | TRBV7-2
TGTGCCACCAGTGATTACAGAACAGAAGAGACCCAGTACTTC | CATSDYRTEETQYF | few | TRBJ2-5 | . | 14 | TRBV24-1
TGTGCCAGCAAAATTCTAGCGAGATACAATGAGCAGTTCTTC | CASKILARYNEQFF | few | TRBJ2-1 | . | 14 | TRBV14
TGCAGTGCTAGGGCTAGCGGGACAGATACGCAGTATTTT | CSARASGTDTQYF | . | TRBJ2-3 | TRBD2 | 13 | TRBV20-1
TGTGCCAGCAGTACGAGCTTCTCTGGAAACACCATATATTTT | CASSTSFSGNTIYF | . | TRBJ1-3 | . | 14 | TRBV28
TGCGCCAGCAGCGGAGGACAGAGCTCCTACAATGAGCAGTTCTTC | CASSGGQSSYNEQFF | few | TRBJ2-1 | . | 15 | TRBV5-1
TGTGCCAGCAGCAAGCGTCCGGGGACCTACAATGAGCAGTTCTTC | CASSKRPGTYNEQFF | few | TRBJ2-1 | . | 15 | TRBV12-3/TRBV12-4
TGCAGTGCCTCTGGACTAGCGGAAAACTACGAGCAGTACTTC | CSASGLAENYEQYF | . | TRBJ2-7 | TRBD2 | 14 | TRBV20-1
TGTGCCAGCAGCGATAAGAACAGGGGTACGCAGTATTTT | CASSDKNRGTQYF | . | TRBJ2-3 | TRBD1 | 13 | TRBV7-2
TGTGCCATCAGTGTGGGACAGCTGATCACAGATACGCAGTATTTT | CAISVGQLITDTQYF | . | TRBJ2-3 | TRBD1 | 15 | TRBV10-3
TGTGCCAGCAGCCTCGGACTCGGTAATGAAAAACTGTTTTTT | CASSLGLGNEKLFF | . | TRBJ1-4 | . | 14 | TRBV9
TGTGCCATCAGTGAGTCTGGGGAGCAGTTCTTC | CAISESGEQFF | . | TRBJ2-1 | . | 11 | TRBV10-3
TGTGCCAGCAGCTTGCAACAGGGGGCCTACACCATATATTTT | CASSLQQGAYTIYF | . | TRBJ1-3 | TRBD1 | 14 | TRBV7-2
TGTGCCACCAGCAAGAGCGGGCTACTCTACGAGCAGTACTTC | CATSKSGLLYEQYF | . | TRBJ2-7 | . | 14 | TRBV15
TGCGCCAGCAGCCAAGAAGGCGGGAGGGCCTATGAGCAGTTCTTC | CASSQEGGRAYEQFF | . | TRBJ2-1 | TRBD2 | 15 | TRBV4-3
TGCAGTGCCCGAAAAAGGGGACTAGCGGGGACAGATACGCAGTATTTT | CSARKRGLAGTDTQYF | few | TRBJ2-3 | TRBD2 | 16 | TRBV20-1
TGTGCCAGCAGCCCACAGGGCACCGGGGAGCTGTTTTTT | CASSPQGTGELFF | few | TRBJ2-2 | . | 13 | TRBV7-2
TGCAGTGGGCTGGGACTAGCGGGACGTACAGATACGCAGTATTTT | CSGLGLAGRTDTQYF | few | TRBJ2-3 | TRBD2 | 15 | TRBV20-1
TGTGCCAGCAGTTACCTTCCCGGGACAGGGCTGGGTACGCAGTATTTT | CASSYLPGTGLGTQYF | . | TRBJ2-3 | TRBD1 | 16 | TRBV6-5
TGTGCCAGCAGTTTTTTACATTACAATGAGCAGTTCTTC | CASSFLHYNEQFF | few | TRBJ2-1 | . | 13 | TRBV27
TGTGCCAGCAGCCTAAAGACTAGCTCAGGCACAGATACGCAGTATTTT | CASSLKTSSGTDTQYF | few | TRBJ2-3 | TRBD2 | 16 | TRBV4-2
TGCAGCGTTAATGAAGAGACCCAGTACTTC | CSVNEETQYF | few | TRBJ2-5 | . | 10 | TRBV29-1
TGCGCCAGCAGCCAAGTTCACCACAGGGGAAATGAGCAGTTCTTC | CASSQVHHRGNEQFF | . | TRBJ2-1 | TRBD1 | 15 | TRBV4-3
TGTGCCAGCAGCTACCAGGGGCGGAATCAGCCCCAGCATTTT | CASSYQGRNQPQHF | few | TRBJ1-5 | . | 14 | TRBV7-2
TGCAGTGCTAGACCTAGCGGGGGTCGAGAGACCCAGTACTTC | CSARPSGGRETQYF | . | TRBJ2-5 | TRBD2 | 14 | TRBV20-1
TGTGCCAGCAGCATAACGGAGGGCGGCGAGCAGTACTTC | CASSITEGGEQYF | . | TRBJ2-7 | . | 13 | TRBV7-3
TGCGCCAGCAGCCAAGTCTACCTACAAGAGACCCAGTACTTC | CASSQVYLQETQYF | . | TRBJ2-5 | . | 14 | TRBV4-1
TGTGCCAGCAGTTTTGGATCGGGGGGAATCTACGAGCAGTACTTC | CASSFGSGGIYEQYF | . | TRBJ2-7 | TRBD2 | 15 | TRBV27
TGCGCCAGCAGCCAAGAGGGCGGATTGGGGGTTCAAGAGACCCAGTACTTC | CASSQEGGLGVQETQYF | few | TRBJ2-5 | . | 17 | TRBV4-1
TGTGCCAGCCAGGGAACGGGGCGGCAGTTCTTC | CASQGTGRQFF | once | TRBJ2-1 | . | 11 | TRBV7-9